One sample yielded the 8 T cell receptor beta chains listed below, sequenced in a study of T cell repertoires in cytomegalovirus infection (dated by TCRdb to about 2019). This sample was sequenced with an Illumina HiSeq 1500. Using fastp at Q25 and MiXCR, TCRdb reprocessed the public reads and kept productive beta chains. Rows matching on CDR3 protein sequence are summarized as one entry with the most common DNA and genes. The sample table contains about 890,000 distinct CDR3 sequences; only one count was recorded for approximately 30% of them. The ten largest account for 13% of the sample. The label giving this sample's treatment or condition can be read as: in vitro stimulation with specific CMV peptide epitopes to enrich CMV-specific T cells. What these receptors recognize is not known. The sample in question was cultured CD8+ T cells from PBMCs, obtained from culture after CMV antigen stimulation. The receptor source for this set is a human donor in good health (CMV status not recorded). Some clones in this sample may be carry-over from other donors' samples.

The J gene is TRBJ1-1, the V gene TRBV18; D is uncertain. Germline CDR1 reads KGHSH; CDR2 reads LQKENI. Trimming shortened V by 1 base and J by 4 bases, and 4 bases separated the two germline ends. The CDR3 spans 12 residues. As DNA, the CDR3 is TGTGCCAGCTCACCACAAGCCACTGAAGCTTTCTTT. It encodes CASSPQATEAFF.

This clonotype was seen at least ten times. The chain links TRBV28 to TRBJ2-6; D not certain. CDR3 length equals 15 residues. Germline V gene lookup returns CDR1 MDHEN and CDR2 SYDVKM. V was clipped by 2 bases and J by 4 bases, with 9 bases between them. This CDR3 is CASSLRLPGANVLTF. In DNA form, the CDR3 reads TGTGCCAGCAGTTTACGTCTCCCCGGGGCCAACGTCCTGACTTTC. Full variable domain (rest looked up from reference TRBV28 and TRBJ2-6): DVKVTQSSRYLVKRTGEKVFLECVQDMDHENMFWYRQDPGLGLRLIYFSYDVKMKEKGDIPEGYSVSREKKERFSLILESASTNQTSMYLCASSLRLPGANVLTFGAGSRLTVL.

This chain joins TRBV2 and TRBJ2-7, with D hard to call. V was shortened by 8 bases and J by 5 bases, with 19 bases between the two germline ends. Germline V CDR1 and CDR2: SNHLY, FYNNEI. CDR3 length: 14 residues. CDR3 nucleotide sequence: TGTGCCAGCTACAACCCACGAGCGAGCCACGAGCAGTACTTC. It translates to CASYNPRASHEQYF.

The V call is TRBV29-1, the J call TRBJ1-2; TRBD1 matches at 8 bases. Germline V gives CDR1 SQVTM, CDR2 ANQGSEA. This CDR3 spans 12 amino acids. V trimming: 4 bases; J trimming: 6 bases; junction bases outside the gene matches: 4. CDR3 nucleotides: TGCAGCGTTGGGGACAGGATTGATGGCTACACCTTC. This sequence encodes CSVGDRIDGYTF. Using reference TRBV29-1 and TRBJ1-2 for the parts outside the CDR3, the full variable domain is SAVISQKPSRDICQRGTSLTIQCQVDSQVTMMFWYRQQPGQSLTLIATANQGSEATYESGFVIDKFPISRPNLTFSTLTVSNMSPEDSSIYLCSVGDRIDGYTFGSGTRLTVV.

This sequence joins TRBV7-9 and TRBJ1-1; D not resolved. Between the trimmed V and J ends, which lost 3 bases and 5 bases, there was a span of 7 bases. This CDR3 spans 12 amino acids. In germline, CDR1 is SEHNR, CDR2 FQNEAQ (reference sequence). The chain's CDR3 is CASSFKRTEAFF. The CDR3 DNA follows: TGTGCCAGCAGCTTTAAAAGGACTGAAGCTTTCTTT.

Here the CDR3 DNA reads TGTGCCAGCAGCCCGGGACAGGGATCGCAGTATTTT. Its protein is CASSPGQGSQYF. The chain couples TRBV7-6 to TRBJ2-3; TRBD1 agrees at 9 bases. CDR3 length equals 12 residues. The V segment lost 5 bases and the J segment 10 bases; nucleotides outside the gene matches: 4. The germline CDR1 and CDR2 sequences are SGHVS and FNYEAQ.

The chain employs TRBV6-8 and TRBJ1-1; D may be TRBD1 (5 bases). Germline values: CDR1 MNHGY, CDR2 SAAAGT. Trimming took 0 bases from V and 4 from J, leaving 18 bases between them. The CDR3 loop spans 17 amino acids. CDR3 DNA sequence: TGTGCCAGCAGTTACTCCCAGGGTCCTAAAAAGAGCACTGAAGCTTTCTTT. It yields the protein CASSYSQGPKKSTEAFF.

As DNA, the CDR3 is TGCAGTGCTAGAGATTTACAGGGCCCCACAGATACGCAGTATTTT. Its protein product is CSARDLQGPTDTQYF. This chain uses TRBV20-1 with TRBJ2-3, with a possible D match to TRBD1 (6 bases). The V end lost 0 bases, the J end lost 2 bases, and 12 bases lay between the germline ends. Germline lookup yields CDR1 DFQATT and CDR2 SNEGSKA (reference sequence). The CDR3 spans 15 residues.